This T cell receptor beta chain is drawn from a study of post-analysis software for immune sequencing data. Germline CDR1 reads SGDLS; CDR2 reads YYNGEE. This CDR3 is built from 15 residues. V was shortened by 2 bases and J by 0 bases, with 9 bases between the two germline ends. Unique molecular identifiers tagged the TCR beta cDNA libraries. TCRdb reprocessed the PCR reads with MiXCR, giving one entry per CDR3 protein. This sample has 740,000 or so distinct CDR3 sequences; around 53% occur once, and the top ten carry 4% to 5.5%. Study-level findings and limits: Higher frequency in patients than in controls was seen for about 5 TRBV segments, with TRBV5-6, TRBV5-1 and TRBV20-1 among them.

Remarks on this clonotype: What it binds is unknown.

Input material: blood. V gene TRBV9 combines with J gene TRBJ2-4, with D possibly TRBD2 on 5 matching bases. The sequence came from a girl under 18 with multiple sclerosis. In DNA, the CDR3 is TGTGCCAGCAGCGTCCTCGGACTAGCCAAAAACATTCAGTACTTC. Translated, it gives CASSVLGLAKNIQYF.